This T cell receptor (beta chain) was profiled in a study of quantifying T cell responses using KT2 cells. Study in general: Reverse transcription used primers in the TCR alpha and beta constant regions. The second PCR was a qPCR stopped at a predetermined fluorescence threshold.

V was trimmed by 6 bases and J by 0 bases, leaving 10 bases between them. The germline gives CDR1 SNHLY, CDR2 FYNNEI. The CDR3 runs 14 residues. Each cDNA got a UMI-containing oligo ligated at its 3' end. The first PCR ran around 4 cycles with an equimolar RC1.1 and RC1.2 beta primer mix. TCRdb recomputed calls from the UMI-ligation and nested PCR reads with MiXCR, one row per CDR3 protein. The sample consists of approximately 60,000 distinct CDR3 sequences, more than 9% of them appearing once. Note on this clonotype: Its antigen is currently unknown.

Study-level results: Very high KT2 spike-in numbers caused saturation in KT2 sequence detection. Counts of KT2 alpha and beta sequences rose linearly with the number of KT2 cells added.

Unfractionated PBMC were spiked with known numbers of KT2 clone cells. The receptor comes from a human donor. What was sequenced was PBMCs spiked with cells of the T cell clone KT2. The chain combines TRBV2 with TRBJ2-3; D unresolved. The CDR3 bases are TGTGCCAGCAGGGCGGTCTCTAGCACAGATACGCAGTATTTT. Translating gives CASRAVSSTDTQYF.